The rows below give T cell receptor beta chains drawn from one sample of a study of T cell repertoires in cytomegalovirus infection. For these receptors, no antigen is known. TCRdb processed the reads anew with MiXCR; each CDR3 protein has one entry. This table has around 69,000 distinct CDR3 sequences, roughly 22% appearing once. Sequencing used CD8+ T cells from cultured PBMCs, obtained from culture after CMV antigen stimulation. All receptors derive from a human donor in good health (CMV status not recorded). Some clones in this sample may be carry-over from other donors' samples. Both conserved end residues are part of each CDR3. A D gene is named only where the DNA matches it firmly. Clone sizes are given selectively: once, few, many, or a class where the clone is expanded.

>NA|TRBV7-2|TRBJ2-2|NA
TGTGCCAGCAGCTCACCCTCGTCTCGGGGCCTAAACACCGGGGAGCTGTTTTTT
CASSSPSSRGLNTGELFF
>NA|TRBV5-8|TRBJ1-6|TRBD1
TGTGCCAGCAGCCCTCCTGACAGGGACTATAATTCACCCCTCCACTTT
CASSPPDRDYNSPLHF
>NA|TRBV6-5|TRBJ1-6|NA
TGTGCCAGCAGTTACAGCCTCGCCTCCACACCCCTCCACTTT
CASSYSLASTPLHF
>few|TRBV7-2|TRBJ2-3|NA
TGTGCCAGCAGCTTGGGGCGGGGGCCGTGGGCAGATACGCAGTATTTT
CASSLGRGPWADTQYF
>NA|TRBV7-8|TRBJ2-7|NA
TGTGCCAGCAGCTTAGGCCCCAGCTCCTACGAGCAGTACTTC
CASSLGPSSYEQYF
>NA|TRBV7-8|TRBJ1-6|NA
TGTGCCAGCAGCTTAGAGCCGGGGAGTACCCGACCCCTCCACTTT
CASSLEPGSTRPLHF
>NA|TRBV4-3|TRBJ1-6|NA
TGCGCCAGCAGCCAAGAAGAAGCGAAGGATTTTTATTCACCCCTCCACTTT
CASSQEEAKDFYSPLHF
>few|TRBV27|TRBJ2-4|TRBD2
TGTGCCAGCAGTCTGAGGACTAGCGGGGACATTCAGTACTTC
CASSLRTSGDIQYF
>NA|TRBV4-3|TRBJ2-2|NA
TGCGCCAGCAGCCAAGGTCAGCCCACCGGGGAGCTGTTTTTT
CASSQGQPTGELFF
>NA|TRBV7-6|TRBJ1-2|TRBD1
TGTGCCAGCAGCTTAGGAGTAGGGGGCGCCTATGGCTACACCTTC
CASSLGVGGAYGYTF
>NA|TRBV4-1|TRBJ2-5|NA
TGCGCCAGCAGCCATCCCAAGGACAGTCTCCAAGAGACCCAGTACTTC
CASSHPKDSLQETQYF
>NA|TRBV4-3|TRBJ1-6|NA
TGCGCCAGCAGCCAAGAGCCGGGTTCCTCTCTAGGGTCACCCCTCCACTTT
CASSQEPGSSLGSPLHF
>NA|TRBV2|TRBJ2-7|TRBD1
TGTGCCAGCAGTGAAAGGGCATGGGACAGGGCCTACGAGCAGTACTTC
CASSERAWDRAYEQYF
>few|TRBV4-2|TRBJ2-2|TRBD1
TGTGCCAGCAGCCTCACAAAAAACCCGGGACAGGGTGTCGCCGGGGAGCTGTTTTTT
CASSLTKNPGQGVAGELFF
>few|TRBV7-9|TRBJ2-1|NA
TGTGCCAGCAGGTCGACTAGCAATGAGCAGTTCTTC
CASRSTSNEQFF
>few|TRBV6-2/TRBV6-3|TRBJ1-6|NA
TGTGCCAGCAGCTCCTCGGCCAGGGAGGATTCACCCCTCCACTTT
CASSSSAREDSPLHF
>NA|TRBV11-2|TRBJ2-3|NA
TGTGCCAGCAGCCGCGAAAGCTTCACAGATACGCAGTATTTT
CASSRESFTDTQYF
>few|TRBV7-2|TRBJ2-7|NA
TGTGCCAGCAGCTTAGGAAGGTACGAGCAGTACTTC
CASSLGRYEQYF
>few|TRBV7-9|TRBJ1-2|NA
TGTGCCAGCAGCCTCCGGACACGGGGGGTTAACTATGGCTACACCTTC
CASSLRTRGVNYGYTF
>NA|TRBV12-3/TRBV12-4|TRBJ2-5|TRBD1
TGTGCCAGCGGGGGACAGGGAACGGAGACCCAGTACTTC
CASGGQGTETQYF
>few|TRBV4-1|TRBJ1-2|NA
TGCGCCAGCAGCCGGCAGGGGTTGGGTGGCTACACCTTC
CASSRQGLGGYTF
>NA|TRBV19|TRBJ2-3|NA
TGTGCCAGTAGTAAAAAAGGCACAGATACGCAGTATTTT
CASSKKGTDTQYF
>NA|TRBV6-2/TRBV6-3|TRBJ1-2|TRBD1
TGTGCCAGCAGCCCCCGGGACAGGAGTAACTATGGCTACACCTTC
CASSPRDRSNYGYTF
>NA|TRBV6-5|TRBJ2-1|TRBD1
TGTGCCAGCAGTCATCTGTCCCGGGACAGGATGGCGAATGAGCAGTTCTTC
CASSHLSRDRMANEQFF
>few|TRBV6-1|TRBJ2-7|NA
TGTGCCAGCAGTGACGTAAGCTCCTACGAGCAGTACTTC
CASSDVSSYEQYF
>NA|TRBV28|TRBJ2-7|TRBD2
TGTGCCAGCAGTTTAAGTGCCGAGCGGGGGCCCTCCTACGAGCAGTACTTC
CASSLSAERGPSYEQYF
>few|TRBV4-1|TRBJ1-5|TRBD1
TGCGCCAGCAGCTTGCGGACAGGGGAGAATCAGCCCCAGCATTTT
CASSLRTGENQPQHF
>few|TRBV12-3/TRBV12-4|TRBJ2-2|NA
TGTGCCAGCAGTTTAGAGGCAGTTAACACCGGGGAGCTGTTTTTT
CASSLEAVNTGELFF
>NA|TRBV4-1|TRBJ2-1|NA
TGCGCCAGCAGCCAAGTTTCAGGGCTGGACAATGAGCAGTTCTTC
CASSQVSGLDNEQFF
>few|TRBV28|TRBJ1-1|TRBD1
TGTGCCAGCACAGGGGGTGGCACTGAAGCTTTCTTT
CASTGGGTEAFF
>NA|TRBV12-5|TRBJ2-5|NA
TGTGCTAGTGGTTTGTTGCTGAGGGAGTTGGAGACCCAGTACTTC
CASGLLLRELETQYF
>NA|TRBV6-6|TRBJ2-7|NA
TGTGCCAGCAGTTTGGACAGCCTTTACGAGCAGTACTTC
CASSLDSLYEQYF
>few|TRBV12-3/TRBV12-4|TRBJ2-5|NA
TGTGCCAGCAGTTTCTTAGCGGAAGAGACCCAGTACTTC
CASSFLAEETQYF
>few|TRBV4-2|TRBJ1-4|NA
TGTGCCAGCAGCCAAGAGGGACCGGGACGGGATGAAAAACTGTTTTTT
CASSQEGPGRDEKLFF
>NA|TRBV29-1|TRBJ1-2|TRBD1
TGCAGCGTTCAAAACTCGGACAGGACCTATGGCTACACCTTC
CSVQNSDRTYGYTF
>few|TRBV7-2|TRBJ1-2|NA
TGTGCCAGCAGCTTAGAACAGGGTGCCTATGGCTACACCTTC
CASSLEQGAYGYTF
>few|TRBV7-6|TRBJ2-3|TRBD2
TGTGCCAGCAGCCAGGGAAGCGGGGGCCGCACAGATACGCAGTATTTT
CASSQGSGGRTDTQYF
>NA|TRBV6-5|TRBJ1-6|NA
TGTGCCAGCAGTTACACGACAAGGGGGACGGAAAATTCACCCCTCCACTTT
CASSYTTRGTENSPLHF
>few|TRBV11-2|TRBJ2-7|NA
TGTGCCAGCAGCTTATTCCCGGGGGGACAGGCTTCCTACGAGCAGTACTTC
CASSLFPGGQASYEQYF
>NA|TRBV7-8|TRBJ1-3|TRBD1
TGTGCCAGCAGCTTAACGGGACAGGGTTCAGGAAACACCATATATTTT
CASSLTGQGSGNTIYF
>few|TRBV29-1|TRBJ2-2|TRBD1
TGCAGCGTTGAAGGCGGACAGGGTACCGGGGAGCTGTTTTTT
CSVEGGQGTGELFF
>NA|TRBV4-3|TRBJ2-7|NA
TGCGCCAGCAGCCAAAATGTGGCTTACGAGCAGTACTTC
CASSQNVAYEQYF
>NA|TRBV6-5|TRBJ2-1|TRBD1
TGTGCCAGCAGTACAGGGGGTTCCTTCAATGAGCAGTTCTTC
CASSTGGSFNEQFF
>few|TRBV5-4|TRBJ2-4|TRBD1
TGTGCCAGCAGCTTGGCACTAGGACAGGGGATTCCTCTAGCCAAAAACATTCAGTACTTC
CASSLALGQGIPLAKNIQYF
>NA|TRBV4-2|TRBJ1-5|NA
TGTGCCAGCAGCCAAGATCCGGGGGCGGGTCAGCCCCAGCATTTT
CASSQDPGAGQPQHF
>few|TRBV6-6|TRBJ2-3|NA
TGTGCCAGCAGTTACTCTAAGGGCGGAAACACAGATACGCAGTATTTT
CASSYSKGGNTDTQYF
>NA|TRBV5-6|TRBJ1-2|TRBD1
TGTGCCAGCAGCCCGGGACAGGGCGAGTATGGCTACACCTTC
CASSPGQGEYGYTF
>few|TRBV5-8|TRBJ1-5|NA
TGTGCCAGCAGCCAGTGGGGGAATAGCAATCAGCCCCAGCATTTT
CASSQWGNSNQPQHF
>NA|TRBV7-2|TRBJ1-1|NA
TGTGCCAGCAGCTTAGACAGGGTATCCTATTTGGAGCTGAACACTGAAGCTTTCTTT
CASSLDRVSYLELNTEAFF
>NA|TRBV12-3/TRBV12-4|TRBJ2-1|NA
TGTGCCAGCAGTTTAGGAGGGATCCCCTACAATGAGCAGTTCTTC
CASSLGGIPYNEQFF
>few|TRBV6-1|TRBJ1-5|NA
TGTGCCAGCGCGGAGGGCAGGAGATTGTCGCAGCCCCAACATTTT
CASAEGRRLSQPQHF
>many|TRBV7-2|TRBJ2-7|TRBD1
TGTGCCAGCAGCCCTACTCGGCCACAGGGGGTCGACTACGAGCAGTACTTC
CASSPTRPQGVDYEQYF
>few|TRBV15|TRBJ1-5|NA
TGTGCCACCAGCAGAGGCCGAGGTAATCAGCCCCAGCATTTT
CATSRGRGNQPQHF
>few|TRBV24-1|TRBJ2-2|NA
TGTGCCACCAGTGACCCGCGGGGAGACACCGGGGAGCTGTTTTTT
CATSDPRGDTGELFF
>NA|TRBV29-1|TRBJ1-4|TRBD1
TGCAGCGCTGATCCGGGACAGGGCTCCGAAAAACTGTTTTTT
CSADPGQGSEKLFF